This paragraph reports one TCR beta chain. Its specificity is not known. Clones were sequenced by immunoSEQ multiplex PCR, and TCRdb holds only the in-frame ones, with some missing. This repertoire shows around 4,800 clones, approximately 71% found once; its top ten account for roughly 13%. The data are from a study of T cells in tumors after PD-1 blockade. Overall study: No patient had prior checkpoint blockade, systemic immunosuppression, or radiotherapy within 4 weeks. Tumor samples averaged about 25,000 templates (range about 554-100,000) and around 6,000 unique clonotypes. The study's findings and limits: Most post-therapy expanded exhausted CD8+ clones were new, undetected before treatment.

There are 17 residues in the CDR3. The chain couples TRBV12-2 to TRBJ2-3; the DNA was not used to check the table's D call, TRBD2. TRBV12-2 is given as a pseudogene. The material was tumor tissue, obtained before anti-PD-1 treatment. This clonotype was sampled from a human donor with basal cell carcinoma. The CDR3 nucleotides are TGTGCAAGTCGCCCCCTCCTGGATTCAGCGTCCACAGATACGCAGTATTTT. The encoded protein is CASRPLLDSASTDTQYF.